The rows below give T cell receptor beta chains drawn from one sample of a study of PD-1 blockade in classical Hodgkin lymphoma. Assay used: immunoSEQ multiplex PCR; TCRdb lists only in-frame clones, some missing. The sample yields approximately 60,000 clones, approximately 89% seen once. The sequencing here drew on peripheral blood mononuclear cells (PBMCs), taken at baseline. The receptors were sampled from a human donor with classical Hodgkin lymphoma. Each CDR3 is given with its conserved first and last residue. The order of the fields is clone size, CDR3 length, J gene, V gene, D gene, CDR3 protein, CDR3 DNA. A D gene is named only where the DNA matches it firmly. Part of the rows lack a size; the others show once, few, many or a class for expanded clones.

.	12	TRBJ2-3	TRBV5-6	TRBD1	CASSEGTGDEDF	TGTGCCAGCAGCGAGGGGACAGGGGACGAAGATTTT
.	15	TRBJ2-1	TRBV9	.	CASSVGQGNYNEQFF	TGTGCCAGCAGCGTAGGCCAGGGCAATTACAATGAGCAGTTCTTC
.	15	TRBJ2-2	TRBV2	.	CASSTIRDPPGELFF	TGTGCCAGCAGTACAATCCGGGATCCCCCCGGGGAGCTGTTTTTT
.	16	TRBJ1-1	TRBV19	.	CASSTPRPGAATEAFF	TGTGCCAGTAGTACCCCCCGGCCAGGGGCGGCCACTGAAGCTTTCTTT
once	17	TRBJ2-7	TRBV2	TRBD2	CASSEWKAGGPQGEQYF	TGTGCCAGCAGTGAGTGGAAAGCGGGGGGGCCCCAGGGCGAGCAGTACTTC
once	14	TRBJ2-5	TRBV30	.	CAWSRLVNQETQYF	TGTGCCTGGAGTAGACTAGTGAACCAAGAGACCCAGTACTTC
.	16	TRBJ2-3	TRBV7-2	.	CASSQDGGRGTDTQYF	TGTGCCAGCAGCCAAGACGGGGGGCGGGGCACAGATACGCAGTATTTT
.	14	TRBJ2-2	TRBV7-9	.	CASSQVEQTGELFF	TGTGCCAGCAGCCAGGTCGAGCAAACCGGGGAGCTGTTTTTT
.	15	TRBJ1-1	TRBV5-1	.	CASSLGWGDVTEAFF	TGCGCCAGCAGCTTGGGGTGGGGGGATGTAACTGAAGCTTTCTTT
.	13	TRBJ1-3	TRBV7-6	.	CASSSEIGNTIYF	TGTGCCAGCAGCTCTGAAATTGGAAACACCATATATTTT
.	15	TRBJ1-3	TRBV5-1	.	CASSLAGNSGNTIYF	TGCGCCAGCAGCTTGGCAGGTAACTCTGGAAACACCATATATTTT
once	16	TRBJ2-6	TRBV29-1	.	CSAEYGGLMGTNVLTF	TGCAGCGCCGAGTATGGGGGGCTGATGGGGACCAACGTCCTGACTTTC
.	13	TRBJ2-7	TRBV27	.	CASSFQGSYEQYF	TGTGCCAGCAGTTTTCAGGGGTCCTACGAGCAGTACTTC
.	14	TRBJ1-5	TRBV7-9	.	CASSWAGAHQPQHF	TGTGCCAGCAGCTGGGCAGGGGCACATCAGCCCCAGCATTTT
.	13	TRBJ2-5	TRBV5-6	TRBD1	CASSEDRGETQYF	TGTGCCAGCAGCGAGGACAGGGGAGAGACCCAGTACTTC
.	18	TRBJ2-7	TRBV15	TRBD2	CATSRTPILAGTSYEQYF	TGTGCCACCAGCAGGACCCCGATACTAGCGGGTACCTCCTACGAGCAGTACTTC
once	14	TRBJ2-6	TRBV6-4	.	CASSTGFGANVLTF	TGTGCCAGCAGTACAGGGTTCGGGGCCAACGTCCTGACTTTC
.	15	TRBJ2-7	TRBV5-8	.	CASSFTSTPLAVEHF	TGTGCCAGCAGCTTCACCTCTACCCCGTTAGCGGTAGAACACTTC
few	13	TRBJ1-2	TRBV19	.	CASSIGLGYGYTF	TGTGCCAGTAGTATTGGTCTTGGCTATGGCTACACCTTC
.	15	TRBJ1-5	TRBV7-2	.	CASSLWGHSNQPQHF	TGTGCCAGCAGCTTATGGGGTCATAGCAATCAGCCCCAGCATTTT
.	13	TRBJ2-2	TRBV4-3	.	CASSLGITGELFF	TGCGCCAGCAGCTTAGGGATCACCGGGGAGCTGTTTTTT
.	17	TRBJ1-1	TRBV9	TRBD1	CASSVVPGTGMNTEAFF	TGTGCCAGCAGCGTAGTTCCCGGGACAGGCATGAACACTGAAGCTTTCTTT
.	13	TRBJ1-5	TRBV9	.	CASSVATQGSQHF	TGTGCCAGCAGCGTAGCGACGCAGGGGTCCCAGCATTTT
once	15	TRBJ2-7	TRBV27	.	CASSLHYGDPYEQYF	TGTGCCAGCAGTTTACACTACGGTGACCCCTACGAGCAGTACTTC
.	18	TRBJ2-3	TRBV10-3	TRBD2	CAISGLAGGLFGTDTQYF	TGTGCCATATCTGGACTAGCGGGGGGGCTGTTCGGCACAGATACGCAGTATTTT
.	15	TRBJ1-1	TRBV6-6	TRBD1	CASSFYQTGVAEAFF	TGTGCCAGCAGTTTTTACCAAACAGGGGTGGCTGAAGCTTTCTTT
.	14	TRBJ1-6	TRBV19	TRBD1	CASSDRGVNSPLHF	TGTGCCAGTAGCGACAGGGGAGTTAATTCACCCCTCCACTTT
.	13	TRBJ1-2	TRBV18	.	CASSPGTNYGYTF	TGTGCCAGCTCACCAGGAACTAACTATGGCTACACCTTC
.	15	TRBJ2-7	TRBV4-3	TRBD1	CASSQAGTGVYEQYF	TGCGCCAGCAGCCAAGCCGGGACAGGGGTCTACGAGCAGTACTTC
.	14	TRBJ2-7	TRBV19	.	CARSGIPFSYEQYF	TGTGCCAGGTCGGGGATCCCCTTCTCCTACGAGCAGTACTTC
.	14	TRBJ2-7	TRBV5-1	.	CASSFMTDSYEQYF	TGCGCCAGCAGCTTTATGACAGACTCCTACGAGCAGTACTTC
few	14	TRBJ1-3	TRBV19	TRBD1	CATGQGAAGNTIYF	TGTGCCACAGGACAGGGGGCTGCTGGAAACACCATATATTTT
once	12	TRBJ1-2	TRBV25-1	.	CASSEYNYGYTF	TGTGCCAGCAGTGAATATAACTATGGCTACACCTTC
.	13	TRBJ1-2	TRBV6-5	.	CASLARGEGGYTF	TGTGCCAGCCTGGCGCGAGGGGAGGGAGGCTACACCTTC
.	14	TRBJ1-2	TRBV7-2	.	CASSLAQGWYGYTF	TGTGCCAGCAGCTTAGCTCAGGGGTGGTATGGCTACACCTTC
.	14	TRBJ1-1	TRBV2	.	CASTVFAAFTEAFF	TGTGCCAGCACCGTGTTTGCAGCCTTCACTGAAGCTTTCTTT
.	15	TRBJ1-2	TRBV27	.	CASSLSRGGNYGYTF	TGTGCCAGCAGTTTATCCAGGGGAGGTAACTATGGCTACACCTTC
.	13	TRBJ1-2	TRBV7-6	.	CASSLEPAGGYTF	TGTGCCAGCAGCTTAGAGCCTGCCGGTGGCTACACCTTC
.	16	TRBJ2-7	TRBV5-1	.	CASSLGQTGRGHEQYF	TGCGCCAGCAGCCTCGGACAGACAGGGCGGGGGCACGAGCAGTACTTC
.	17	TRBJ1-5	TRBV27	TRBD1	CASSLRQGHYSNQPQHF	TGTGCCAGCAGTTTACGACAGGGCCATTATAGCAATCAGCCCCAGCATTTT
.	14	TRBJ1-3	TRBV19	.	CASSQSWTGDTIYF	TGTGCCAGTAGTCAGAGCTGGACCGGCGACACCATATATTTT
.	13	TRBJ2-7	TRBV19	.	CASSAGRTYEQYF	TGTGCCAGTAGCGCGGGACGGACCTACGAGCAGTACTTC
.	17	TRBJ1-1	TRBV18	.	CASSPFLRKKNGTEAFF	TGTGCCAGCTCACCCTTCCTCCGTAAGAAAAACGGCACTGAAGCTTTCTTT
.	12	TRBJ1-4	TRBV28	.	CASSLSLEKLFF	TGTGCCAGCAGTTTGAGTCTTGAAAAACTGTTTTTT
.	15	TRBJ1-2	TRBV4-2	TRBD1	CASSGMFRDRVVYTF	TGTGCCAGCAGTGGGATGTTCCGGGACAGGGTTGTCTACACCTTC
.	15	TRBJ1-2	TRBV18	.	CASSPPPGANYGYTF	TGTGCCAGCTCACCTCCTCCAGGGGCTAACTATGGCTACACCTTC
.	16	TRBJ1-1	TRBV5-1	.	CASSLVRSGLGTEAFF	TGCGCCAGCAGCTTGGTGCGTTCCGGCTTAGGCACTGAAGCTTTCTTT
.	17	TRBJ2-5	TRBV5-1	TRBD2	CASSLALAVDPQETQYF	TGCGCCAGCAGCTTGGCACTAGCGGTCGACCCTCAAGAGACCCAGTACTTC
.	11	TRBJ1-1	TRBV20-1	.	CSARGPGGAFF	TGCAGTGCTAGGGGTCCAGGCGGCGCTTTCTTT
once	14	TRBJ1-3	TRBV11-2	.	CASSLWGVGNTIYF	TGTGCCAGCAGCTTATGGGGAGTCGGAAACACCATATATTTT
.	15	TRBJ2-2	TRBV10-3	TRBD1	CAISEGRGRAGELFF	TGTGCCATCAGTGAGGGCAGGGGGCGAGCCGGGGAGCTGTTTTTT